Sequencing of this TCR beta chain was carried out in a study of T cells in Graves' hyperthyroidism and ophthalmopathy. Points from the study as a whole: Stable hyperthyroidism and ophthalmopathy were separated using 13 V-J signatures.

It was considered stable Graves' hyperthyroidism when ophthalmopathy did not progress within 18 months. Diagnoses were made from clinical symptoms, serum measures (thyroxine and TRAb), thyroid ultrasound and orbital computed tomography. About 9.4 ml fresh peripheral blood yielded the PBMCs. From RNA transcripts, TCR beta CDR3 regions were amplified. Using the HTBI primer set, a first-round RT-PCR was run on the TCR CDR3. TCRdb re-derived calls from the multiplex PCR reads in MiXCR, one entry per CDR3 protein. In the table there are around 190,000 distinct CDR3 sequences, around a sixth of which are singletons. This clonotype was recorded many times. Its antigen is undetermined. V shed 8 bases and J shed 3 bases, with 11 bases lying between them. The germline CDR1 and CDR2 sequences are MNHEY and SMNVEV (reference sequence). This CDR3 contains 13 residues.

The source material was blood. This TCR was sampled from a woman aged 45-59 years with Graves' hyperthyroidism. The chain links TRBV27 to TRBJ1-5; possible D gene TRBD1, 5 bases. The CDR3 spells CASREGVNQPQHF. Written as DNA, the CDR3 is TGTGCCAGCCGAGAAGGGGTCAATCAGCCCCAGCATTTT.